Included here is one T cell receptor beta chain sequence, with context. Its cognate antigen is unknown. The data are from a study of T cell responses to AZD1222 COVID-19 vaccine. Whole-study findings and limits: Targets within unmutated variant regions were reportedly found for nearly half of spike-specific TCRs. Repertoire sampling happened only post peak T cell response. Donors skewed white British and female; clonal diversity was possibly underestimated. Regions 160-218 and 743-854 dominated among vaccine-associated CD4 TCRs spanning spike.

Method: immunoSEQ multiplex PCR; TCRdb's copy keeps in-frame clones and lacks some. In the table there are over 65,000 clones, roughly nine tenths of which are singletons. Trimming stripped 0 bases from V and 2 bases from J, with 22 bases between. The CDR3 consists of 20 residues. Germline values: CDR1 LGHDT, CDR2 YNNKEL (reference sequence). The source was peripheral blood, collected on day 0 of MenACWY control vaccination. The receptor's source is an adult in good health. This chain connects TRBV3-1 (or the pseudogene TRBV3-2) to TRBJ1-4; TRBD1 might be the D (5 bases). The CDR3, as DNA: TGTGCCAGCAGCCAAGAAACGCCCGGGACCTCGGTGGGGACTAATGAAAAACTGTTTTTT. This gives the protein CASSQETPGTSVGTNEKLFF.